One sample yielded the 3 T cell receptor beta chains listed below, sequenced in a study of blood T cell repertoires in COVID-19. Data came from immunoSEQ multiplex PCR; TCRdb stores just in-frame clones and leaves some out. Here the sample spans under 130,000 clones, roughly 80% being singletons. The sample was peripheral blood. These receptors were collected from a woman at least 80 years old with acute or convalescent COVID-19.

V usage is TRBV27 and J usage is TRBJ2-7, with TRBD2 matching 8 bases. Per germline, CDR1 MNHEY and CDR2 SMNVEV (reference sequence). V shed 6 bases, J shed 5 bases, and the junction held 21 bases outside the gene matches. The CDR3 extends over 18 amino acids. DNA for the CDR3: TGTGCCAGCAGCCATCTAGCTATAGTGACGGGAGGGTCCCACGAGCAGTACTTC. Amino acids: CASSHLAIVTGGSHEQYF.

The chain recombines TRBV24-1 with TRBJ1-2; 11 bases fit TRBD1. The CDR3 runs to 16 residues. V was clipped by 2 bases and J by 8 bases; unmatched bases: 9. Germline CDR1 and CDR2: KGHDR and SFDVKD. CDR3 DNA: TGTGCCACCAGTGATTCCAGGACAGGGGGCGCGAGGGGCTACACCTTC. Protein product: CATSDSRTGGARGYTF.

This chain connects TRBV28 to TRBJ2-2; 9 nucleotides agree with TRBD2. Germline assignment: CDR1 MDHEN and CDR2 SYDVKM. This CDR3 comprises 16 residues. With 5 bases clipped from V and 1 base from J, the junction kept 5 bases outside the gene matches. CDR3 bases: TGTGCCAGCAGTATAGCGGGAGCAGGGAACACCGGGGAGCTGTTTTTT. This sequence encodes CASSIAGAGNTGELFF.